Given below is one T cell receptor (beta chain) in context. It lacks a known antigen. No base quality values were provided; no much bigger clone lies one nucleotide off. These data come from a study of cytomegalovirus exposure and HLA in healthy donors (dated by TCRdb to 2016 to 2017). For context, the study as a whole: According to an earlier analysis of a few hundred of the donors, about 179 million T cells yielded 117 million unique TCR beta sequences and roughly 280 Gb of sequence data. An early release covering approximately 600 HLA-typed donors comprised roughly 300 gigabases of sequencing data and some 79 million unique TCR sequences. The genetic ancestry cluster associated with self-reported Caucasian donors included 81% of the roughly 400 genotyped donors. The study was designed to test whether signatures of past pathogen exposure could be identified by cataloging public T cell receptors. The T cell repertoires of around 670 subjects were profiled by immunosequencing and related to cytomegalovirus serostatus. A separate validation cohort of some 130 different subjects was used in addition to the roughly 720-subject first cohort. To predict cytomegalovirus infection status, the study brought together high-throughput TCR immunosequencing, statistical association of individual TCRs with disease status, and machine learning. A later analysis re-examined previously published TCR beta repertoires from about 700 donors and added high-resolution HLA genotyping to investigate patterns of TCR occurrence. Rather than drawing on any new phenotypic data, the later analysis identified candidate immune exposures from TCR beta sequences and the way those sequences occurred across donors. An earlier analysis of approximately 640 of the donors applied high-throughput TCR beta sequencing to assess whether each TCR beta V gene segment acted as functional or pseudogenic. Donor age, sex, ethnicity and CMV serostatus were compiled alongside the repertoire data. A later genetic analysis took genome-wide SNP genotypes for about three fifths of the roughly 700 donors and used that subset as a discovery cohort. All discovery cohort repertoires had been generated using a single sequencing platform. Both class I and class II loci were covered by HLA typing, at four-digit resolution. The number of typed donors differed by locus: about 629-630 for A, B, C, DRB1 and DQB1; 500 to 550 for DQA1; about 600 for DPA1; and about 470 for DPB1. Roughly five DR-DQ haplotypes were handled as single units for association and clustering because linkage in the cohort was strong. Across about 370 genotyped donors of the cohort, an average of 235,054 unique TCR beta nucleotide sequences per donor were sequenced, and 15% to 20% of those sequences were non-productive.

What the study reported, not specific to this receptor: A total of about 150 TCR beta chains were listed by the study as associated with cytomegalovirus. A later analysis reported that several top co-occurrence clusters appeared linked to parvovirus B19, influenza, CMV and Epstein-Barr virus. In this cohort, only TCR beta chains were sequenced, and detectable features were limited by the absence of alpha or paired-chain data. When HLA alleles, especially DR and DQ, strongly co-occurred, TCR associations were difficult to assign to individual alleles. In a later analysis, HLA-associated TCR beta chains were found to be more clonally expanded and to have lower generation probabilities than equally common non-associated chains. Most CMV-associated TCR beta chains appeared to be HLA-restricted in a later analysis, and the HLA associations seemed to be driven largely by CMV exposure. Most TCR sequences were observed very rarely across donors, whereas some public TCRs were present in many individuals. Because counts were too low, seventeen rarely observed V segments, including chromosome 9 orphons, were left out of the earlier analysis of about 620 of the donors. According to a later genetic analysis, donors in an Asian-associated ancestry cluster had fewer N-insertions in productive TCRs than the approximately 630-donor mean. Some IMGT-functional V segments, including TRBV6-2 and TRBV6-3, could not be distinguished by the 87-base-pair reads and were therefore excluded. Presence/absence analyses assumed roughly uniform sequencing depth across donors, an assumption that may not hold. Linkage disequilibrium might explain the correlated functional status among segregating V segments, but an unknown experimental factor could not be excluded. The authors suggested that the approach could potentially be generalized to other disease states and immunological phenotypes. V-gene and J-gene trimming of TCR beta chains was associated with a missense DCLRE1C variant in a later genetic analysis, and the association was replicated in an independent cohort. Specific HLA alleles were associated with 15,000 to 20,000 TCR beta sequences at a false discovery rate of 0.05 in a later analysis. Immune exposure information for the cohort was limited to CMV serostatus. Cytomegalovirus status was reported to be diagnosed by the classifier with high specificity and sensitivity in both the original and validation cohorts. In an earlier analysis of around 600 of the donors, most TCR beta V segments appeared in productive rearrangements about 87% or about 30% of the time, broadly matching IMGT annotations. A later analysis found that TCR association rates varied across HLA loci, with DRB1 alleles showing the most associated TCRs and HLA-C alleles the fewest. A group of highly shared sequence variants was considered likely to be a technical artifact of the sequencing pipeline. A further reported finding was that TCR beta sequences accurately predicted the HLA-A and HLA-B alleles for most subjects in the first cohort. HLA typing was unavailable for some donors at each locus, so association tests used only the typed subset. A few of the identified cytomegalovirus-associated TCR beta chains were confirmed in vitro to be specific for cytomegalovirus antigens.

CDR1 and CDR2 are read off the germline V gene as SGHTA and FQGNSA. The CDR3 runs 15 residues from the cysteine to the phenylalanine. The DNA shown is the 45-base CDR3, in frame from base 1. At the junction V is shortened by 1 base and J by 0 bases, with 8 bases in between. The cohort comprised hundreds of healthy bone marrow donors. Cohort members were all nominally healthy when sampled, although unrecorded immune exposures were likely present. The donor tested CMV seronegative, placing the donor among the 350 or so seronegative members of the cohort. Each donor provided a peripheral blood sample, and peripheral blood mononuclear cells were used for TCR beta sequencing. Genomic DNA was extracted from the blood cell samples with the Qiagen DNeasy Blood Extraction Kit. Library construction relied on the immunoSEQ multiplex PCR assay. The multiplex PCR relied on a mix of 60 forward primers for TCR Vbeta segments and 13 reverse primers for TCR Jbeta segments. A multiplex PCR assay on genomic DNA amplified the CDR3 region of rearranged TCR beta genes. The Illumina HiSeq System was used to sequence the amplified TCR beta libraries as 87-base-pair reads. As for the original processing: A later analysis tallied roughly 76 million unique TCR beta chains across the 700 or so repertoires, and around 10 million of those chains were shared by two or more donors. Raw reads were error-corrected and collapsed into unique sequences with a nearest-neighbor algorithm that merged closely related sequences to remove PCR and sequencing errors. CDR3 sequences were aligned to IMGT reference sequences to assign V, D and J gene segments. Each retained sequence needed at least a six-nucleotide match to both a V gene segment and a J gene segment. A rearrangement was called productive if the CDR3 had no stop codons and remained in frame with V and J, and every other rearrangement was called non-productive. Following IMGT convention, CDR3 was defined as the stretch from the second conserved V-encoded cysteine to the conserved J-encoded phenylalanine. Sequences without an unambiguous match to a single V gene segment were excluded from the earlier analysis of several hundred of the donors. In an earlier analysis of several hundred of the donors, V segments were called functional above 56.7% productive rearrangements and were called segregating when the between-donor standard deviation exceeded 5%. To diagnose cytomegalovirus status from the catalog of TCR beta chain sequences, a statistical classification framework was built. In a later analysis, V and J genes were assigned by comparing TCR nucleotide sequences against IMGT/GENE-DB human TR gene sequences. In a later analysis, CDR3 sequences and most-parsimonious VDJ recombination scenarios were assigned using the TCRdist pipeline. A later analysis defined each TCR beta chain by its CDR3 amino acid sequence plus V-gene family, and excluded reads lacking a unique V-gene family. In a later analysis, 550 to 650 highly shared, low-generation-probability nucleotide sequences were removed to address suspected cross-contamination and a sequencing artifact. A later analysis calculated a clonal expansion index for each public chain from normalized within-repertoire ranks of inferred template counts. Generation probabilities in a later analysis came from a VDJ recombination model fitted to out-of-frame rearrangements, and those results were checked against IGoR. In a later analysis, TCR-TCR, TCR-HLA and TCR-CMV co-occurrence was scored with hypergeometric tests, and a repertoire-size bias correction was applied to TCR pairs. To estimate false discovery rates, a later analysis permuted the HLA or CMV assignments 20 times. A later analysis grouped co-occurring TCRs with DBSCAN, adding TCRdist sequence similarity when clustering within HLA-allele-positive subsets. Repertoires with fewer than 30,000 or more than 120,000 public chains were left out of co-occurrence clustering, as were five repertoires with anomalous nucleotide sharing. Not all clones reach the TCRdb copy of this immuneACCESS table, which keeps in-frame sequences only. Checked studies attribute under half of the gap to unresolved V genes and leave the rest unexplained. D and trimming were read from the DNA, whereas the V and J calls and clone size are those reported in that table. This sample lists approximately 180,000 clones; 84% were detected once. The ten largest account for under 5% of the sample.

The sequenced sample was PBMCs. The rearrangement joined TRBV7-2 to TRBJ2-3; no D gene is confidently identified. This TCR was recovered from a man aged 18 to 30 in good health and CMV-seronegative. In nucleotides, the sequence is TGTGCCAGCAGCTTAGGACTTTTTAGCACAGATACGCAGTATTTT. This translates into CASSLGLFSTDTQYF.